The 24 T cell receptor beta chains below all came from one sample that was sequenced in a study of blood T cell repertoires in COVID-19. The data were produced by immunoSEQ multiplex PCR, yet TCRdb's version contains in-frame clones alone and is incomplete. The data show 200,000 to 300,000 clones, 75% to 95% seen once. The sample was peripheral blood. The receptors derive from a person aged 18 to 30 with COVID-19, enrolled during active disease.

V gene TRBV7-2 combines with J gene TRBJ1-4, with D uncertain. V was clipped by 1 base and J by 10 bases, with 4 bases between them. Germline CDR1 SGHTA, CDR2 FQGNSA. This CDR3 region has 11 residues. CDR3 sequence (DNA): TGTGCCAGCAGCTTAGGAGGAAAACTGTTTTTT. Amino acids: CASSLGGKLFF.

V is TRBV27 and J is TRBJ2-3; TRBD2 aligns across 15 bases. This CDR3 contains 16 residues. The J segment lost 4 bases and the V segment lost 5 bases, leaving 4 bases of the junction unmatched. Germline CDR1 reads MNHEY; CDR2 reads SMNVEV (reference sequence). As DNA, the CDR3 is TGTGCCAGCAGTACGGGGACTAGCGGGAGGCCAGATACGCAGTATTTT. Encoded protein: CASSTGTSGRPDTQYF.

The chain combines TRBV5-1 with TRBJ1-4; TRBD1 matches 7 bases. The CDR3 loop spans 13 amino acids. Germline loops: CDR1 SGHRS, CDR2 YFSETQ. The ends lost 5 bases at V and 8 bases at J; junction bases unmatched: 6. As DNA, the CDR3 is TGCGCCAGCAGGGAAGGCAGGGGGGAAAAACTGTTTTTT. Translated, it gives CASREGRGEKLFF.

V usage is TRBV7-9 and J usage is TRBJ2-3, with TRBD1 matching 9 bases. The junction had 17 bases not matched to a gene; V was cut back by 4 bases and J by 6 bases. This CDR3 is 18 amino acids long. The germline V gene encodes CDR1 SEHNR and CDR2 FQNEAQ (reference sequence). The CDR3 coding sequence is TGTGCCAGCAGCTCGATGGCCATGACAGGGGGAGGGAAGGATACGCAGTATTTT. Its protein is CASSSMAMTGGGKDTQYF.

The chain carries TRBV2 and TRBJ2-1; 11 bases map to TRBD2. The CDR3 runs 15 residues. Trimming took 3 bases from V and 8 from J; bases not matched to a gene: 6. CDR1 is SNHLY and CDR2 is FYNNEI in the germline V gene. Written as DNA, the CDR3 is TGTGCCAGCAGTGATATCACTAGCGGGAGCGATGAGCAGTTCTTC. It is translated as CASSDITSGSDEQFF.

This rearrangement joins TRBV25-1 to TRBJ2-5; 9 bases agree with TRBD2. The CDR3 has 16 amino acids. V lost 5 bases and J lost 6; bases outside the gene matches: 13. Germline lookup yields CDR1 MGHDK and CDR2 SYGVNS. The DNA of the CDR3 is TGTGCCAGCAGTCCATTAGGTGGGACTAGCCCGAAGACCCAGTACTTC. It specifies CASSPLGGTSPKTQYF.

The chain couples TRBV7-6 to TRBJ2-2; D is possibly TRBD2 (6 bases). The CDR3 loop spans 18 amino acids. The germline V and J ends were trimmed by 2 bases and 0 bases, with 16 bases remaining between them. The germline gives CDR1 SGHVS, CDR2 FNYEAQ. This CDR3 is CASSLSVREDTNTGELFF. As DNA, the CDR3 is TGTGCCAGCAGCTTATCGGTGAGGGAGGATACGAACACCGGGGAGCTGTTTTTT. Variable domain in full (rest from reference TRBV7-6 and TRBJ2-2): GAGVSQSPRYKVTKRGQDVALRCDPISGHVSLYWYRQALGQGPEFLTYFNYEAQQDKSGLPNDRFSAERPEGSISTLTIQRTEQRDSAMYRCASSLSVREDTNTGELFFGEGSRLTVL.

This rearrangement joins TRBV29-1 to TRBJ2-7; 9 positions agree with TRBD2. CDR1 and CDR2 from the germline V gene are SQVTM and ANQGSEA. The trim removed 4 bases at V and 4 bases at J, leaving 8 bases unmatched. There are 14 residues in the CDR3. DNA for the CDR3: TGCAGCGTTGCTATCGCGGGAGGGCCGTACGAGCAGTACTTC. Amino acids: CSVAIAGGPYEQYF.

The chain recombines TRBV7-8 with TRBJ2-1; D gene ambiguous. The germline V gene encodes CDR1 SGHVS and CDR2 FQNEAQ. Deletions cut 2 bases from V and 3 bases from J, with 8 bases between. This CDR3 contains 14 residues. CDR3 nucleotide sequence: TGTGCCAGCAGCTTAATGAACAGCTACAATGAGCAGTTCTTC. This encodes CASSLMNSYNEQFF.

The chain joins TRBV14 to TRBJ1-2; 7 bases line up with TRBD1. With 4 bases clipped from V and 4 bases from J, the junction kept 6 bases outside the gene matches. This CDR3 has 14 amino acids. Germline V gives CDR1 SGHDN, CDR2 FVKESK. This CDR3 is CASSRPGTVYGYTF. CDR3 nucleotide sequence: TGTGCCAGCAGCCGCCCGGGGACAGTCTATGGCTACACCTTC.

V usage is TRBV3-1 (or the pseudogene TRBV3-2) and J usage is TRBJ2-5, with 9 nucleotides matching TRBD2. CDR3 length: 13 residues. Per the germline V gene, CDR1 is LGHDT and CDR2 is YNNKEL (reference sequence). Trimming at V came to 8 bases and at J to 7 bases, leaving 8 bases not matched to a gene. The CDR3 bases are TGTGCCAGCGGCGCTAGCGGGATTGGGACCCAGTACTTC. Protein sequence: CASGASGIGTQYF.

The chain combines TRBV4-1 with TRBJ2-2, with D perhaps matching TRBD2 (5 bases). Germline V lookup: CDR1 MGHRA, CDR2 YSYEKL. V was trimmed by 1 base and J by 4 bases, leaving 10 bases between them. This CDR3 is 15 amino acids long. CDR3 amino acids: CASSQASLGTGELFF. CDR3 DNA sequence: TGCGCCAGCAGCCAAGCCTCACTAGGCACCGGGGAGCTGTTTTTT.

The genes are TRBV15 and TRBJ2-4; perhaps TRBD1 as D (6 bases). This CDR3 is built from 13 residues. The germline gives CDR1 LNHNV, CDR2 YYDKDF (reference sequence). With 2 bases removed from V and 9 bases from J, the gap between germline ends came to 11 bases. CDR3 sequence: CATSRRTAGIQYF. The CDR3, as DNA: TGTGCCACCAGCAGACGGACAGCAGGCATTCAGTACTTC.

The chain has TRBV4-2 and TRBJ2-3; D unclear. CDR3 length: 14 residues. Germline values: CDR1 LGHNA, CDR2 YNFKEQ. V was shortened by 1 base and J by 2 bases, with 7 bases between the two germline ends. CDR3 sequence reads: CASSQGSSTDTQYF. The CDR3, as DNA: TGTGCCAGCAGCCAAGGTTCATCCACAGATACGCAGTATTTT.

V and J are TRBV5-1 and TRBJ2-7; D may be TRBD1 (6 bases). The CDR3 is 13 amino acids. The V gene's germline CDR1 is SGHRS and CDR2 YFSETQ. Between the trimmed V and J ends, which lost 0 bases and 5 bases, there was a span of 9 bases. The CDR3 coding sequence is TGCGCCAGCAGCTTGGGACAGGACAACGAGCAGTACTTC. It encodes CASSLGQDNEQYF.

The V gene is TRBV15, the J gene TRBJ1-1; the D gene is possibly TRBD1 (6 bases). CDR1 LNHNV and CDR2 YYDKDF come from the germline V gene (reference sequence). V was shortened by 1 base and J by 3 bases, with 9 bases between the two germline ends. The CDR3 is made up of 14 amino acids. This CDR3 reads CATSRGAGDTEAFF. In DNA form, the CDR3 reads TGTGCCACCAGCAGAGGGGCAGGGGACACTGAAGCTTTCTTT. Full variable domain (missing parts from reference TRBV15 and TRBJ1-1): DAMVIQNPRYQVTQFGKPVTLSCSQTLNHNVMYWYQQKSSQAPKLLFHYYDKDFNNEADTPDNFQSRRPNTSFCFLDIRSPGLGDTAMYLCATSRGAGDTEAFFGQGTRLTVV.

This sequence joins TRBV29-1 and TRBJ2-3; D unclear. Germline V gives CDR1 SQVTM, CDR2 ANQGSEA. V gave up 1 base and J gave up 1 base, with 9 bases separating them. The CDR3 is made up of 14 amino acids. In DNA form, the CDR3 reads TGCAGCGTTGAAGGAGGCGATCGCACAGATACGCAGTATTTT. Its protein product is CSVEGGDRTDTQYF.

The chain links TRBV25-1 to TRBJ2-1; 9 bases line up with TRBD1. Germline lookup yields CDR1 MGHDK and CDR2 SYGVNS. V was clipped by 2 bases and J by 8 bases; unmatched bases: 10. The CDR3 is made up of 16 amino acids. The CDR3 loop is CASSEGQGLTWDEQFF. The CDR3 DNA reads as TGTGCCAGCAGTGAAGGACAGGGGCTAACGTGGGATGAGCAGTTCTTC.

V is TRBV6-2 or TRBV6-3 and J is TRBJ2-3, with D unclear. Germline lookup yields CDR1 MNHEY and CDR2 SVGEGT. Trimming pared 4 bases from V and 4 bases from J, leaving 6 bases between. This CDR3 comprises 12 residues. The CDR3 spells CASSSRADTQYF. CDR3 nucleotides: TGTGCCAGCAGTTCGCGTGCAGATACGCAGTATTTT.

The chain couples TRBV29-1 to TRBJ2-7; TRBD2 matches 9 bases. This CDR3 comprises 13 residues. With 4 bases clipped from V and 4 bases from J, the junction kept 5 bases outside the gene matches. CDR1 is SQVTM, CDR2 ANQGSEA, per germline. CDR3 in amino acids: CSVGRGGVYEQYF. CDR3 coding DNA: TGCAGCGTTGGGCGCGGGGGGGTATACGAGCAGTACTTC.

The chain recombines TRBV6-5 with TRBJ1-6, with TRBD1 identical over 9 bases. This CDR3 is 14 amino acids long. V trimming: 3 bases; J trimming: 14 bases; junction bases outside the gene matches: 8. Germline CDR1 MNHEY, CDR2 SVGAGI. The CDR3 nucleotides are TGTGCCAGCAGTTATGCCCGGGACAGGGTCGCCCTCCACTTT. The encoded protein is CASSYARDRVALHF.

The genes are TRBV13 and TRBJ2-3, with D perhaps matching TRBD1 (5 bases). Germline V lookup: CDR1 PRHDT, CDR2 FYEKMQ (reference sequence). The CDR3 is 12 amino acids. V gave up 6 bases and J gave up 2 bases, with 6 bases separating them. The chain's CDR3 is CASRQDTDTQYF. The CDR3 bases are TGTGCCAGCAGACAGGACACAGATACGCAGTATTTT.

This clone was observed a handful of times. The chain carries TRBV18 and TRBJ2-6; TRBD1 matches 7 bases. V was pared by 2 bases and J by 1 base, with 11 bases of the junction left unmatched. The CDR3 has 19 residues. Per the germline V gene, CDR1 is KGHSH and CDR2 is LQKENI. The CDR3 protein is CASSPFQTGPASGANVLTF. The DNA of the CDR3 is TGTGCCAGCTCACCATTTCAGACAGGGCCGGCATCTGGGGCCAACGTCCTGACTTTC. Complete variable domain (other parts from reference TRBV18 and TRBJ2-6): NAGVMQNPRHLVRRRGQEARLRCSPMKGHSHVYWYRQLPEEGLKFMVYLQKENIIDESGMPKERFSAEFPKEGPSILRIQQVVRGDSAAYFCASSPFQTGPASGANVLTFGAGSRLTVL.

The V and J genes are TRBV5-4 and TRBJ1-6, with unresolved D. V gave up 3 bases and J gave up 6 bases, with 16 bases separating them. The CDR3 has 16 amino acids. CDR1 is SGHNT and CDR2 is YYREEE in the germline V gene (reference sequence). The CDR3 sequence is CASSSEGGPFNSPLHF. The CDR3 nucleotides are TGTGCCAGCAGCTCGGAGGGCGGCCCCTTTAATTCACCCCTCCACTTT. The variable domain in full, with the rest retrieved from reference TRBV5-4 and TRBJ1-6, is ETGVTQSPTHLIKTRGQQVTLRCSSQSGHNTVSWYQQALGQGPQFIFQYYREEENGRGNFPPRFSGLQFPNYSSELNVNALELDDSALYLCASSSEGGPFNSPLHFGNGTRLTVT.